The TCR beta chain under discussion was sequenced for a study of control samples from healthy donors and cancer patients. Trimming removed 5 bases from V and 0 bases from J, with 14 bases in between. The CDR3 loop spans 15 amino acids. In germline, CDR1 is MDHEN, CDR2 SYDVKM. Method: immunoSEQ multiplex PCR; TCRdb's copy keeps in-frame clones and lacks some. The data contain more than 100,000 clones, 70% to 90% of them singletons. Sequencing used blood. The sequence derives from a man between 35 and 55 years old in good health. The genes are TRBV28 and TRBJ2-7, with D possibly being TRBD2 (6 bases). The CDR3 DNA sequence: TGTGCCAGCAGTGGCGCGGGACGGAGCTCCTACGAGCAGTACTTC. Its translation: CASSGAGRSSYEQYF. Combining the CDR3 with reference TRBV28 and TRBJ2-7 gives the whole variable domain DVKVTQSSRYLVKRTGEKVFLECVQDMDHENMFWYRQDPGLGLRLIYFSYDVKMKEKGDIPEGYSVSREKKERFSLILESASTNQTSMYLCASSGAGRSSYEQYFGPGTRLTVT.